These T cell receptor beta chains were read from a single sample in a study of blood T cell repertoires in COVID-19. The protocol was immunoSEQ multiplex PCR, while the TCRdb copy is restricted to in-frame clones and leaves out a portion. This table has 180,000 or so clones, over 70% appearing once. The source material was PBMCs or T cells enriched from blood (not recorded which). These receptors all come from a woman aged 55-75 years who had recovered from COVID-19. Both conserved end residues are part of each CDR3. Each record gives: clone size, D gene, V gene, CDR3 length, J gene, CDR3 protein, CDR3 DNA. The D gene is left open where the match is weak. Clone size appears in some rows only: once, few, many, or a class for an expanded clone.

size: NA; D: NA; V: TRBV10-2; length: 12; J: TRBJ2-1; CDR3: CATGTPYNEQFF; DNA: TGCGCCACCGGGACTCCCTACAATGAGCAGTTCTTC
size: NA; D: NA; V: TRBV6-1; length: 14; J: TRBJ2-7; CDR3: CASSDTGLRYEQYF; DNA: TGTGCCAGCAGTGATACGGGACTGCGCTACGAGCAGTACTTC
size: NA; D: NA; V: TRBV27; length: 12; J: TRBJ1-6; CDR3: CASRQGLSPLHF; DNA: TGTGCCAGCAGGCAGGGTCTTTCACCCCTCCACTTT
size: NA; D: NA; V: TRBV6-5; length: 14; J: TRBJ2-1; CDR3: CASGRQSSYNEQFF; DNA: TGTGCCAGCGGTAGACAGAGCTCCTACAATGAGCAGTTCTTC
size: once; D: TRBD2; V: TRBV3-1/TRBV3-2; length: 14; J: TRBJ2-1; CDR3: CAGSYTSGGNEQFF; DNA: TGTGCCGGCAGCTATACTAGCGGGGGGAATGAGCAGTTCTTC
size: NA; D: TRBD1; V: TRBV29-1; length: 15; J: TRBJ2-2; CDR3: CSVRTGQGNTGELFF; DNA: TGCAGCGTTAGAACTGGACAGGGGAACACCGGGGAGCTGTTTTTT
size: NA; D: TRBD2; V: TRBV30; length: 13; J: TRBJ2-7; CDR3: CAWSVRTSGEQYF; DNA: TGTGCCTGGAGTGTACGTACTAGCGGCGAGCAGTACTTC
size: NA; D: NA; V: TRBV4-2; length: 15; J: TRBJ1-5; CDR3: CASSQDLGGNQPQHF; DNA: TGTGCCAGCAGCCAAGATTTAGGGGGCAATCAGCCCCAGCATTTT
size: NA; D: NA; V: TRBV5-4; length: 16; J: TRBJ2-6; CDR3: CAGKRTATPGANVLTF; DNA: TGTGCCGGGAAGAGGACAGCCACACCTGGGGCCAACGTCCTGACTTTC
size: NA; D: NA; V: TRBV19; length: 16; J: TRBJ2-4; CDR3: CASSIGFRDTENIQYF; DNA: TGTGCCAGTAGTATAGGGTTCCGGGACACTGAAAACATTCAGTACTTC
size: once; D: NA; V: TRBV3-1/TRBV3-2; length: 14; J: TRBJ1-1; CDR3: CASSLAGTNTEAFF; DNA: TGTGCCAGCAGCCTTGCCGGGACAAACACTGAAGCTTTCTTT
size: NA; D: NA; V: TRBV15; length: 14; J: TRBJ2-3; CDR3: CATSSGSFTDTQYF; DNA: TGTGCCACCAGCAGCGGGAGCTTCACAGATACGCAGTATTTT
size: NA; D: TRBD1; V: TRBV4-2; length: 14; J: TRBJ2-7; CDR3: CASSPDRGWYEQYF; DNA: TGTGCCAGCAGCCCGGACAGGGGATGGTACGAGCAGTACTTC
size: NA; D: NA; V: TRBV7-9; length: 10; J: TRBJ1-2; CDR3: CASSSRGYTF; DNA: TGTGCCAGCAGCTCGAGAGGCTACACCTTC
size: NA; D: NA; V: TRBV7-9; length: 13; J: TRBJ1-3; CDR3: CASSLGGRNTIYF; DNA: TGTGCCAGCAGCTTAGGTGGCCGAAACACCATATATTTT
size: NA; D: NA; V: TRBV21-1; length: 12; J: TRBJ1-1; CDR3: CARGGVSTEAFF; DNA: TGTGCCAGGGGAGGGGTGAGTACTGAAGCTTTCTTT
size: NA; D: NA; V: TRBV27; length: 14; J: TRBJ2-2; CDR3: CASTSHNSAGELFF; DNA: TGTGCCAGCACCTCGCACAATAGCGCCGGGGAGCTGTTTTTT
size: NA; D: TRBD2; V: TRBV2; length: 15; J: TRBJ2-7; CDR3: CASRFGLAGRYEQYF; DNA: TGTGCCAGCAGATTTGGGCTAGCGGGGAGATACGAGCAGTACTTC
size: NA; D: NA; V: TRBV15; length: 12; J: TRBJ1-1; CDR3: CATEDSNTEAFF; DNA: TGTGCCACCGAGGACAGTAACACTGAAGCTTTCTTT
size: NA; D: NA; V: TRBV4-1; length: 16; J: TRBJ1-4; CDR3: CASSQVVGGRNEKLFF; DNA: TGCGCCAGCAGCCAAGTTGTAGGGGGAAGGAATGAAAAACTGTTTTTT
size: NA; D: NA; V: TRBV29-1; length: 12; J: TRBJ2-3; CDR3: CSVDRGTDTQYF; DNA: TGCAGCGTTGATAGAGGCACAGATACGCAGTATTTT
size: NA; D: NA; V: TRBV10-2; length: 18; J: TRBJ1-6; CDR3: CASTREAAGDGYNSPLHF; DNA: TGCGCCAGCACCCGTGAGGCAGCCGGGGATGGTTATAATTCACCCCTCCACTTT
size: NA; D: TRBD2; V: TRBV10-1; length: 15; J: TRBJ2-1; CDR3: CASSESTRTSGAQFF; DNA: TGCGCCAGCAGTGAGTCAACGAGGACTAGCGGGGCACAGTTCTTC
size: few; D: TRBD1; V: TRBV11-2; length: 15; J: TRBJ1-5; CDR3: CASSLEPGDSQPQHF; DNA: TGTGCCAGCAGCTTAGAGCCAGGGGACAGTCAGCCCCAGCATTTT
size: few; D: NA; V: TRBV7-2; length: 16; J: TRBJ1-1; CDR3: CASSSYSSRRNTEAFF; DNA: TGTGCCAGCAGCTCCTATTCGTCCCGGAGGAACACTGAAGCTTTCTTT
size: NA; D: NA; V: TRBV5-1; length: 16; J: TRBJ1-4; CDR3: CASSSGGTPTNEKLFF; DNA: TGCGCCAGCAGCTCAGGAGGTACCCCAACTAATGAAAAACTGTTTTTT
size: NA; D: NA; V: TRBV3-1/TRBV3-2; length: 18; J: TRBJ1-3; CDR3: CASSQERTGPLPGNTIYF; DNA: TGTGCCAGCAGCCAAGAGCGTACAGGGCCCTTACCTGGAAACACCATATATTTT
size: NA; D: NA; V: TRBV6-5; length: 15; J: TRBJ1-3; CDR3: CASIPGGASGNTIYF; DNA: TGTGCCAGCATCCCCGGCGGGGCCTCTGGAAACACCATATATTTT
size: NA; D: TRBD2; V: TRBV7-2; length: 14; J: TRBJ2-1; CDR3: CASSFSSGYNEQFF; DNA: TGTGCCAGCAGCTTCTCTAGCGGATACAATGAGCAGTTCTTC
size: NA; D: NA; V: TRBV6-5; length: 15; J: TRBJ1-1; CDR3: CASSYWAVGNTEAFF; DNA: TGTGCCAGCAGTTACTGGGCAGTGGGGAACACTGAAGCTTTCTTT
size: NA; D: NA; V: TRBV28; length: 17; J: TRBJ1-2; CDR3: CASRQAGGRSSNYGYTF; DNA: TGTGCCAGCAGGCAAGCGGGCGGGCGGTCCTCTAACTATGGCTACACCTTC
size: NA; D: TRBD1; V: TRBV7-8; length: 15; J: TRBJ1-5; CDR3: CASSLATGGNQPQHF; DNA: TGTGCCAGCAGCTTAGCGACAGGGGGCAATCAGCCCCAGCATTTT
size: NA; D: NA; V: TRBV19; length: 16; J: TRBJ1-6; CDR3: CASSIGTNIYDSPLHF; DNA: TGTGCCAGTAGTATCGGGACAAATATTTACGATTCACCCCTCCACTTT
size: NA; D: TRBD2; V: TRBV6-2/TRBV6-3; length: 15; J: TRBJ2-1; CDR3: CASSYPGLAGLEQFF; DNA: TGTGCCAGCAGTTACCCGGGACTAGCGGGGCTTGAGCAGTTCTTC
size: NA; D: NA; V: TRBV28; length: 15; J: TRBJ2-2; CDR3: CASSLTLTVTGELFF; DNA: TGTGCCAGCAGTCTCACCTTGACAGTCACCGGGGAGCTGTTTTTT
size: NA; D: TRBD1; V: TRBV5-1; length: 14; J: TRBJ1-1; CDR3: CASSLQGQLTEAFF; DNA: TGCGCCAGCAGCTTGCAGGGACAGTTAACTGAAGCTTTCTTT
size: NA; D: NA; V: TRBV28; length: 14; J: TRBJ2-5; CDR3: CASSSQGHLETQYF; DNA: TGTGCCAGCAGTTCCCAGGGGCATCTGGAGACCCAGTACTTC
size: NA; D: NA; V: TRBV27; length: 14; J: TRBJ2-7; CDR3: CASSLAGRPYEQYF; DNA: TGTGCCAGCAGTTTGGCGGGAAGGCCCTACGAGCAGTACTTC
size: NA; D: TRBD1; V: TRBV4-1; length: 15; J: TRBJ2-2; CDR3: CASSPPGGISGELFF; DNA: TGCGCCAGCAGCCCACCAGGGGGTATATCCGGGGAGCTGTTTTTT
size: once; D: NA; V: TRBV28; length: 12; J: TRBJ1-6; CDR3: CASSLEYSPLHF; DNA: TGTGCCAGCAGTTTAGAGTATTCACCCCTCCACTTT
size: NA; D: NA; V: TRBV7-3; length: 16; J: TRBJ2-1; CDR3: CASSLMGRGSYNEQFF; DNA: TGTGCCAGCAGCTTAATGGGCAGGGGCTCCTACAATGAGCAGTTCTTC